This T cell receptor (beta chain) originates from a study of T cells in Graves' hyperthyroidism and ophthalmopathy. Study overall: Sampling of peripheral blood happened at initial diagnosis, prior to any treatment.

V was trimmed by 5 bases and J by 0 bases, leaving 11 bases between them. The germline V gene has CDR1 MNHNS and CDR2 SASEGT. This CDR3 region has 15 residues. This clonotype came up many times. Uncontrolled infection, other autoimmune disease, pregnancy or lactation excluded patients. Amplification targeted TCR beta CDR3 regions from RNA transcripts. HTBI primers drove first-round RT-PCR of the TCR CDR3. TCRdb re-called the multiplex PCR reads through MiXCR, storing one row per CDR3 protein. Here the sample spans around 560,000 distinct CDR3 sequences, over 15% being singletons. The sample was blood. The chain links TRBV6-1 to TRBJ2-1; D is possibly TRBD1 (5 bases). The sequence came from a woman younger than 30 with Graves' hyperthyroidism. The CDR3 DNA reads TGTGCCAGCAGTTATGGGGCGGTCTCCTACAATGAGCAGTTCTTC. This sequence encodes CASSYGAVSYNEQFF.